A selection of T cell receptor beta chains follows, all from one sample in a study of cytomegalovirus exposure and HLA in healthy donors. Data came from immunoSEQ multiplex PCR; TCRdb stores just in-frame clones and leaves some out. The data show under 75,000 clones, around 93% seen once. Sequencing input: PBMCs. These receptors all come from a man aged 18 to 35 in good health and CMV-seropositive. The CDR3 runs from the conserved cysteine through the conserved F or W. The order of the fields is CDR3 length, clone size, J gene, D gene, V gene, CDR3 DNA, CDR3 protein. A D gene is named only where the DNA matches it firmly. Not every row has a clone size; where given, it reads once, few, many or a size class.

>11|.|TRBJ2-7|.|TRBV28
TGTGCCAGCAGCAGGAACTACGAGCAGTACTTC
CASSRNYEQYF
>13|.|TRBJ2-7|TRBD2|TRBV19
TGTGCCAGTAAACCCCCGGGGGGGCATGGGCAGTACTTC
CASKPPGGHGQYF
>12|.|TRBJ1-1|.|TRBV19
TGTGCCACCAGAGGGGGGGCAGGGATGGCTTTCTTT
CATRGGAGMAFF
>14|.|TRBJ2-3|.|TRBV2
TGTGCCAGCAGTGAAGTGGCGGACACAGATACGCAGTATTTT
CASSEVADTDTQYF
>13|.|TRBJ2-7|.|TRBV6-5
TGTGCCAGCTCGCGGACTGTCGCCTACGAGCAGTACTTC
CASSRTVAYEQYF
>16|.|TRBJ2-7|TRBD2|TRBV28
TGTGCCAGCAGTCGAGGGACTAGCGGGAGGGCCGGCGAGCAGTACTTC
CASSRGTSGRAGEQYF
>16|.|TRBJ1-2|TRBD1|TRBV19
TGTGCCAGTAGTATAATGGGACAGCGTGTTAACTATGGCTACACCTTC
CASSIMGQRVNYGYTF
>13|.|TRBJ1-2|.|TRBV30
TGTGCCTGGGGGCAGTCCCTAAACTATGGCTACACCTTC
CAWGQSLNYGYTF
>15|.|TRBJ2-7|TRBD2|TRBV6-1
TGTGCCAGCAGTGAAAGGGCTAGCGGAAGCTACGAGCAGTACTTC
CASSERASGSYEQYF
>15|.|TRBJ2-1|TRBD1|TRBV10-2
TGCGCCACCTCCGCCGGGACAGGGAGCTACAATGAGCAGTTCTTC
CATSAGTGSYNEQFF
>13|.|TRBJ2-7|TRBD1|TRBV4-1
TGCGCCAGCAGCGCCGGGACAGCCTACGAGCAGTACTTC
CASSAGTAYEQYF
>14|.|TRBJ2-7|.|TRBV27
TGTGCCAGCAGTTACTCCGGGACAACCTACGAGCAGTACTTC
CASSYSGTTYEQYF
>15|.|TRBJ2-5|TRBD2|TRBV12-5
TGTGCTAGTGGTCCCTCGGGGGGAGTTGGAGAGACCCAGTACTTC
CASGPSGGVGETQYF
>17|.|TRBJ2-1|TRBD2|TRBV7-8
TGTGCCAGCAGCTTAGGGCCCTTCGCGGGAGGGACAAATGAGCAGTTCTTC
CASSLGPFAGGTNEQFF
>14|few|TRBJ2-7|.|TRBV9
TGTGCCAGCAGCGTAGCGCAGGGGTCCTACGAGCAGTACTTC
CASSVAQGSYEQYF
>15|.|TRBJ1-5|.|TRBV7-3
TGTGCCAGCAGTCAGTCTCGGGACATTTATCAGCCCCAGCATTTT
CASSQSRDIYQPQHF
>12|.|TRBJ2-3|.|TRBV30
TGTGCCTGGACGGGTCTGGCAGATACGCAGTATTTT
CAWTGLADTQYF
>17|.|TRBJ2-3|.|TRBV30
TGTGCCTGGAGTGGCCCGCGCGGGATTCCTAGCACAGATACGCAGTATTTT
CAWSGPRGIPSTDTQYF
>17|.|TRBJ1-5|TRBD1|TRBV27
TGTGCCAGCAGTCCTACCGGGACAGGGCGAAGCAATCAGCCCCAGCATTTT
CASSPTGTGRSNQPQHF
>13|once|TRBJ2-5|TRBD1|TRBV18
TGTGCCAGCTCCGTGAGAGGGGGCGAGACCCAGTACTTC
CASSVRGGETQYF
>13|.|TRBJ2-5|.|TRBV6-6
TGTGCCAGCAGCTGGGACTACCAAGAGACCCAGTACTTC
CASSWDYQETQYF
>15|.|TRBJ2-3|.|TRBV28
TGTGCCAGCAGTTTGAGGCAGGGGAGCACAGATACGCAGTATTTT
CASSLRQGSTDTQYF
>15|.|TRBJ2-1|TRBD2|TRBV18
TGTGCCAGCTCACGCCTAGCGGGGGAATACAATGAGCAGTTCTTC
CASSRLAGEYNEQFF
>15|once|TRBJ2-7|TRBD2|TRBV30
TGTGCCTGGGAAGTAGGGACTAGCGGTCTAAGGGAGCAGTACTTC
CAWEVGTSGLREQYF
>14|.|TRBJ2-4|.|TRBV5-1
TGCGCCAGCAGCGCAGGGGCCCCAAGGGACATTCAGTACTTC
CASSAGAPRDIQYF
>17|.|TRBJ2-5|.|TRBV27
TGTGCCAGCAGTTCTACCCCGACATCCCGGTACCAAGAGACCCAGTACTTC
CASSSTPTSRYQETQYF
>15|.|TRBJ1-1|.|TRBV11-1
TGTGCCAGCAGGCCCACTACAGGGAGGAACACTGAAGCTTTCTTT
CASRPTTGRNTEAFF
>15|.|TRBJ1-1|.|TRBV6-5
TGTGCCAGCAGTTACACAAACGGGGGAAAGACTGAAGCTTTCTTT
CASSYTNGGKTEAFF
>12|few|TRBJ1-1|TRBD1|TRBV25-1
TGTGCCAGCAGTGAAGTTGGGACAGCGGCTTTCTTT
CASSEVGTAAFF
>15|.|TRBJ2-2|TRBD1|TRBV4-1
TGCGCCAGCAGCCAAGGGACAGGCAACACCGGGGAGCTGTTTTTT
CASSQGTGNTGELFF
>15|.|TRBJ1-5|.|TRBV18
TGTGCCAGCTCACCAGTCAACCCACAGGGACAGCCCCAGCATTTT
CASSPVNPQGQPQHF
>15|.|TRBJ2-7|TRBD1|TRBV7-8
TGTGCCAGCAGCTTAGTCGACAGGGGAGGATTTGGGCAGTACTTC
CASSLVDRGGFGQYF
>15|.|TRBJ2-6|.|TRBV19
TGTGCCAGTAGTCAAGGGGTCTCAAGAGCCAACGTCCTGACTTTC
CASSQGVSRANVLTF
>12|.|TRBJ1-2|.|TRBV27
TGTGCCAGCAGTCTCCAGGGTGTTGGCTACACCTTC
CASSLQGVGYTF
>16|.|TRBJ1-4|.|TRBV27
TGTGCCAGCAGTTCGACCCCGGGACATCGAAGGGAAAAACTGTTTTTT
CASSSTPGHRREKLFF
>16|.|TRBJ2-6|TRBD1|TRBV29-1
TGCAGCGCCGAGGGACAGTCTGACTCTGGGGCCAACGTCCTGACTTTC
CSAEGQSDSGANVLTF
>15|.|TRBJ2-3|.|TRBV7-3
TGTGCCAGCAGCCTCCGACAGGCCCTTACAGATACGCAGTATTTT
CASSLRQALTDTQYF
>11|.|TRBJ1-4|.|TRBV6-6
TGTGCCAGCAGCGACCTTAGCGGGCTGTTTTTT
CASSDLSGLFF
>18|.|TRBJ2-1|.|TRBV11-2
TGTGCCAGCAGCTTAGGATCCTTCTGGGGAGAGGTGGGCGATGAGCAGTTCTTC
CASSLGSFWGEVGDEQFF
>15|.|TRBJ2-7|.|TRBV6-1
TGTGCCAGCAGTGAAGAGGTCTGGAGGGTTTACGAGCAGTACTTC
CASSEEVWRVYEQYF
>16|.|TRBJ1-1|.|TRBV10-2
TGCGCCAGCGAGGGAGGTGCCGGAGGGGCGAACACTGAAGCTTTCTTT
CASEGGAGGANTEAFF
>15|.|TRBJ2-2|TRBD2|TRBV6-1
TGTGCCAGCACCCCCCGGGGGGCGAACACCGGGGAGCTGTTTTTT
CASTPRGANTGELFF
>14|.|TRBJ2-5|TRBD1|TRBV7-9
TGTGCCAGCAGCCCTCGGGACAGGGGACAGACCCAGTACTTC
CASSPRDRGQTQYF
>17|.|TRBJ2-4|.|TRBV5-1
TGCGCCAGCAGCTTGGGGGCTAGCGGACAGATCAAAAACATTCAGTACTTC
CASSLGASGQIKNIQYF
>14|.|TRBJ2-1|TRBD2|TRBV19
TGTGCCAGTTCGTCACTAGCGGGGTACAATGAGCAGTTCTTC
CASSSLAGYNEQFF
>16|.|TRBJ2-3|.|TRBV11-2
TGTGCCAGCAGCTTAGTAGCCATACGGGAAAGGGATACGCAGTATTTT
CASSLVAIRERDTQYF
>17|once|TRBJ2-2|TRBD2|TRBV11-2
TGTGCCAGCAGCTTAGTTGGGACTAGCGGCGATATGGGGGAGCTGTTTTTT
CASSLVGTSGDMGELFF
>13|.|TRBJ1-1|.|TRBV5-4
TGTGCCAGCAGCCCGGGGGGGACCACTGAAGCTTTCTTT
CASSPGGTTEAFF
>14|.|TRBJ2-5|.|TRBV7-9
TGTGCCAGCAGCTTAGGGGACTTCCAAGAGACCCAGTACTTC
CASSLGDFQETQYF
>13|.|TRBJ1-1|.|TRBV7-9
TGTGCCAGCAGCTTAGATCGCGTCACTGAAGCTTTCTTT
CASSLDRVTEAFF
>14|once|TRBJ2-3|TRBD1|TRBV5-1
TGCGCCAGCAGCATAGGACAGGGCACAGATACGCAGTATTTT
CASSIGQGTDTQYF
>18|.|TRBJ2-7|TRBD2|TRBV5-4
TGTGCCAGCAGCTTGGGGCTCTTGCGGGAGGCTCCCTCCTACGAGCAGTACTTC
CASSLGLLREAPSYEQYF
>14|.|TRBJ2-7|TRBD2|TRBV9
TGTGCCAGCAGCGTAGCAGCGGGAGGGGCCGAGCAGTACTTC
CASSVAAGGAEQYF
>16|once|TRBJ1-3|.|TRBV28
TGTGCCAGCAGTTTACCCAGAGACAGTCCTGGAAACACCATATATTTT
CASSLPRDSPGNTIYF
>15|.|TRBJ1-5|.|TRBV27
TGTGCCAGCAGTTTATCCCTCAGTAGCAATCAGCCCCAGCATTTT
CASSLSLSSNQPQHF
>16|.|TRBJ2-1|.|TRBV7-9
TGTGCCAGCACCCCGTGGGGCGGCCCCTCCTACAATGAGCAGTTCTTC
CASTPWGGPSYNEQFF
>16|.|TRBJ2-1|TRBD2|TRBV5-4
TGTGCCAGCAGCTCACCCATAGCGGGGGCCTACAATGAGCAGTTCTTC
CASSSPIAGAYNEQFF
>14|.|TRBJ1-5|.|TRBV6-1
TGTGCCAGCATCCAAACCGGGGGGTTCGGGCCCCAGCATTTT
CASIQTGGFGPQHF
>12|once|TRBJ1-4|.|TRBV28
TGTGCCAGCAGTTTACGTCTCGAAGCCGAGGCTTTT
CASSLRLEAEAF